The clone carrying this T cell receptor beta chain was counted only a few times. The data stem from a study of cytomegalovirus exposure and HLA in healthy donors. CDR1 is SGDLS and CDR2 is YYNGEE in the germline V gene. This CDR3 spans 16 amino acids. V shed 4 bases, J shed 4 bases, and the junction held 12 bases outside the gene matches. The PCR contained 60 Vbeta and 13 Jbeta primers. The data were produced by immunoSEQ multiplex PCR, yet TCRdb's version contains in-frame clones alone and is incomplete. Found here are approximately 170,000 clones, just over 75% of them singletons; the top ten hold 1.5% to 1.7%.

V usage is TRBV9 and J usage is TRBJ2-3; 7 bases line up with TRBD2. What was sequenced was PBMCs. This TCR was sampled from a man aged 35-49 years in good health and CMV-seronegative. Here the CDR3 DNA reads TGTGCCAGCAGCCCATATGTTTCGGGAGGACCAGATACGCAGTATTTT. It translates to CASSPYVSGGPDTQYF.